This T cell receptor (beta chain) was sequenced during a study of blood T cell repertoires in COVID-19. Study context: Some COVID-19 samples were acute and others convalescent; all came from the United States, Italy and Spain. PBMCs, B-cell-depleted T cells, or T cells provided the cDNA or gDNA that made up the material.

The V gene end was trimmed by 4 bases and the J gene end by 10 bases; junction bases not matched to a gene: 5. This CDR3 comprises 14 residues. The germline V gene has CDR1 LNHDA and CDR2 SQIVND (reference sequence). In the original analysis: By means of reference gene primer amplification, nucleated cell counts were estimated. The data were produced by immunoSEQ multiplex PCR, yet TCRdb's version contains in-frame clones alone and is incomplete. V and J calls and clone size come straight from that table; D and trimming were deduced from the DNA. The sample contains 90,000 or so clones, about 78% of which appear only once.

The J gene is TRBJ1-6, the V gene TRBV19; 9 positions agree with TRBD1. The clonotype was recovered from an elderly woman with acute or convalescent COVID-19. Sequencing input: peripheral blood. The CDR3 DNA is TGTGCCAGTAGTACGGACAGGGGTGGATCACCCCTCCACTTT. Its translation: CASSTDRGGSPLHF.